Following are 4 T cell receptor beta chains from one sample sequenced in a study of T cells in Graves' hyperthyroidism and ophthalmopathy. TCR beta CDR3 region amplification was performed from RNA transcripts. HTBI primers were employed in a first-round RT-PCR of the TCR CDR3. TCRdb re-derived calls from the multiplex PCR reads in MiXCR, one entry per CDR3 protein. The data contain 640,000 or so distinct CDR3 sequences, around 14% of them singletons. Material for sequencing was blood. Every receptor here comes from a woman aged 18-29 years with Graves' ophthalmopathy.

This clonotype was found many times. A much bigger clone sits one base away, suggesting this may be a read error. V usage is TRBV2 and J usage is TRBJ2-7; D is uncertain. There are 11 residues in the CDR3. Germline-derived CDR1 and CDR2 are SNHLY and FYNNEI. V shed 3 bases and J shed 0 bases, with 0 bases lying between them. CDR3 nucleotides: TGTGCCAGCAGTGACTCCTACGAGCAGTACTTC. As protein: CASSDSYEQYF.

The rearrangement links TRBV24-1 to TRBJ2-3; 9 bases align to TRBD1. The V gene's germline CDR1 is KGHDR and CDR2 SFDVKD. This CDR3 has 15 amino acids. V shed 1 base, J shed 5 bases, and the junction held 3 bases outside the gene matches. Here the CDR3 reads CATSDFYRGRDTQYF. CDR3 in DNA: TGTGCCACCAGTGATTTCTACAGGGGGCGAGATACGCAGTATTTT.

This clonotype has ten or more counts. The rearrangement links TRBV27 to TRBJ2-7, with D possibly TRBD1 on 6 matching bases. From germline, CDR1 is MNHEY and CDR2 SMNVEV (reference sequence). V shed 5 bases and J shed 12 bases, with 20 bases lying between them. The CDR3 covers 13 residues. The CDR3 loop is CASSPSGTPVRYF. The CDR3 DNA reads TGTGCCAGCAGTCCCTCCGGGACACCCGTAAGGTACTTC.

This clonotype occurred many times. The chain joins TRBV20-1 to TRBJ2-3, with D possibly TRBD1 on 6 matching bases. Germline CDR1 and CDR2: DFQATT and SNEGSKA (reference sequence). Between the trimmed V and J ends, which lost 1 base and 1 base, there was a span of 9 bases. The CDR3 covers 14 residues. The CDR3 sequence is CSARAGARTDTQYF. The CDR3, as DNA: TGCAGTGCTAGAGCAGGGGCCCGCACAGATACGCAGTATTTT.